These 4 T cell receptor beta chains share one sample of origin, sequenced in a study of OX40 agonist ivuxolimab in advanced cancers. Measured with immunoSEQ multiplex PCR; TCRdb has only the in-frame clones, and not every one. The sample has around 38,000 clones; 78% are singletons. The sequenced sample was CD4+ or CD8+ T cells sorted from blood, obtained in a trial of the OX40 agonist ivuxolimab. The source of these receptors is an adult with an advanced solid tumor such as melanoma, head and neck, liver or kidney cancer.

The V gene is TRBV10-3, the J gene TRBJ2-5, with 7 bases lining up with TRBD2. V shed 7 bases and J 0 bases; nucleotides not matched to a gene: 5. There are 14 residues in the CDR3. CDR1 ENHRY and CDR2 SYGVKD come from the germline V gene. DNA for the CDR3: TGTGCCATCAATTCAGCGGGAAACCAAGAGACCCAGTACTTC. Its translation is CAINSAGNQETQYF.

The chain couples TRBV10-2 to TRBJ1-2; D is perhaps TRBD1 (6 bases). The V and J ends lost 1 base and 8 bases respectively, with 11 bases between them. In germline, CDR1 is WSHSY, CDR2 SAAADI. The CDR3 is 13 amino acids. This CDR3 reads CASSELQGRGYTF. DNA of the CDR3: TGCGCCAGCAGTGAGTTGCAGGGGAGGGGCTACACCTTC.

The chain combines TRBV4-2 with TRBJ1-3, with no clear D. Trimming took off 4 bases at V and 2 bases at J, with 12 bases between the two ends. This CDR3 is built from 15 residues. Germline V gene data show CDR1 as LGHNA and CDR2 as YNFKEQ. The CDR3 region has the DNA TGTGCCAGCAGCCGCCGCCCGGACGCTGGAAACACCATATATTTT. Amino acids: CASSRRPDAGNTIYF.

The V call is TRBV30, the J call TRBJ2-7, with 12 bases that match TRBD1. Germline-derived CDR1 and CDR2 are GTSNPN and SVGIG (reference sequence). The length of the CDR3 is 15 residues. V lost 2 bases and J lost 2; bases outside the gene matches: 4. CDR3 bases: TGTGCCTGGAGTTCCGGGACAGGGGGCCCCTACGAGCAGTACTTC. Translation: CAWSSGTGGPYEQYF.